This entry lists 24 T cell receptor beta chains sequenced from one sample in a study of blood T cells in healthy people across ages (dated by TCRdb to the mid-2010s). Receptors were amplified or captured by 5' RACE. The sequencing machine was an Illumina HiSeq 2500. A second PCR of 7 to 11 cycles was performed with a sample-barcoded 5' primer and a J-beta primer mix. The public sequencing data were trimmed at Q25 with fastp and processed into clonotypes with MiXCR by TCRdb, which kept only in-frame beta chains. Rows with a matching CDR3 protein are joined into one entry that keeps the most common DNA and genes. Recorded for this sample are about a million distinct CDR3 sequences; roughly 50% of them occurred a single time. The biggest ten clones account for over 20% of the sample. Sequencing was performed on blood. The receptors shown here come from a woman aged 55-69 years in good health.

The chain combines TRBV7-9 with TRBJ1-1; 8 nucleotides agree with TRBD1. The CDR3 spans 14 residues. V shed 5 bases and J 8 bases; nucleotides not matched to a gene: 10. In germline, CDR1 is SEHNR, CDR2 FQNEAQ (reference sequence). CDR3 coding DNA: TGTGCCAGCAGCAGCGGGACAGGTCTTCGGGAAGCTTTCTTT. Translation: CASSSGTGLREAFF.

The CDR3 is CASGLDVTARGETQYF. Here the CDR3 DNA reads TGTGCTAGTGGTTTGGACGTGACAGCGCGTGGGGAGACCCAGTACTTC. The V and J genes are TRBV12-5 and TRBJ2-5; weak D call: TRBD1 (5 bases). The CDR3 contains 16 residues. The V gene's germline CDR1 is LGHNT and CDR2 FRNRAP. V gave up 1 base and J gave up 5 bases, with 17 bases separating them. The variable domain in full, completed from reference TRBV12-5 and TRBJ2-5, reads DARVTQTPRHKVTEMGQEVTMRCQPILGHNTVFWYRQTMMQGLELLAYFRNRAPLDDSGMPKDRFSAEMPDATLATLKIQPSEPRDSAVYFCASGLDVTARGETQYFGPGTRLLVL.

This clonotype was counted a few times. V gene TRBV20-1 combines with J gene TRBJ1-2; no reliable D call. There are 13 residues in the CDR3. The germline V gene encodes CDR1 DFQATT and CDR2 SNEGSKA (reference sequence). Between the trimmed V and J ends, which lost 5 bases and 0 bases, there was a span of 10 bases. Here the CDR3 reads CSALSSANYGYTF. The DNA for the CDR3 is TGCAGTGCTCTATCCAGTGCTAACTATGGCTACACCTTC.

Written as DNA, the CDR3 is TGTGCCAGCAGTTTAGGGACAGGGGATCCCCAGCCCTACGAGCAGTACTTC. Translated: CASSLGTGDPQPYEQYF. V usage is TRBV12-3 or TRBV12-4 and J usage is TRBJ2-7; 9 nucleotides line up with TRBD1. The CDR3 extends over 17 amino acids. The V and J ends lost 1 base and 2 bases, in that order; junction bases with no gene match: 9.

This sequence joins TRBV19 and TRBJ1-1; TRBD1 matches 8 bases. The ends lost 5 bases at V and 0 bases at J; junction bases unmatched: 5. CDR3 length: 15 residues. Germline CDR1 reads LNHDA; CDR2 reads SQIVND (reference sequence). In nucleotides, the CDR3 is TGTGCCAGTAGTGCAGACAGGGGCCTGAACACTGAAGCTTTCTTT. This codes for CASSADRGLNTEAFF.

The chain employs TRBV12-3 or TRBV12-4 and TRBJ2-1; TRBD1 matches 11 bases. V lost 8 bases, J lost 10 bases, and 10 bases stayed unmatched. The CDR3 is made up of 14 amino acids. CDR3 sequence reads: CASSGQGVSKEQFF. CDR3 sequence (DNA): TGTGCCAGCTCGGGACAGGGGGTTTCGAAGGAGCAGTTCTTC.

A few counts support this clonotype. The chain couples TRBV7-9 to TRBJ1-1, with D hard to call. CDR1 is SEHNR and CDR2 is FQNEAQ in the germline V gene (reference sequence). V lost 3 bases and J lost 2, with 7 bases in between. This CDR3 is 13 amino acids long. DNA of the CDR3: TGTGCCAGCAGCTTTCCCCTTAACACTGAAGCTTTCTTT. This sequence encodes CASSFPLNTEAFF. The complete variable domain, with remaining parts taken from reference TRBV7-9 and TRBJ1-1, reads DTGVSQNPRHKITKRGQNVTFRCDPISEHNRLYWYRQTLGQGPEFLTYFQNEAQLEKSRLLSDRFSAERPKGSFSTLEIQRTEQGDSAMYLCASSFPLNTEAFFGQGTRLTVV.

This clonotype came up a few times. The gene calls are TRBV20-1 and TRBJ1-2; D not resolved. The CDR3 spans 15 residues. Germline values: CDR1 DFQATT, CDR2 SNEGSKA (reference sequence). With 4 bases removed from V and 1 base from J, the gap between germline ends came to 16 bases. This CDR3 reads CSATAGWGFNYGYTF. The CDR3 DNA sequence: TGCAGTGCTACGGCGGGTTGGGGTTTTAACTATGGCTACACCTTC.

This sequence joins TRBV7-8 and TRBJ1-2; tentative D call: TRBD1 (6 bases). The CDR3 runs 15 residues. Trimming cost V 0 bases and J 8 bases, with 16 bases left between them. Germline CDR1 reads SGHVS; CDR2 reads FQNEAQ. CDR3 sequence reads: CASSLATPTGLGYTF. DNA for the CDR3: TGTGCCAGCAGCTTAGCGACCCCTACAGGGCTCGGCTACACCTTC.

The chain recombines TRBV12-3 or TRBV12-4 with TRBJ2-3; D possibly corresponds to TRBD1 (6 bases). There are 14 residues in the CDR3. Trimming pared 5 bases from V and 1 base from J, leaving 10 bases between. In nucleotides, the CDR3 is TGTGCCAGCAGTCGAGGGACACGCACAGATACGCAGTATTTT. Its protein product is CASSRGTRTDTQYF.

The CDR3 loop is CASSLQGTNQPQHF. The CDR3 region has the DNA TGTGCCAGCAGCTTACAGGGGACCAATCAGCCCCAGCATTTT. The V call is TRBV7-2, the J call TRBJ1-5; D may be TRBD1 (6 bases). The V and J ends lost 2 bases and 3 bases respectively, with 8 bases between them. Germline V gene data show CDR1 as SGHTA and CDR2 as FQGNSA. This CDR3 spans 14 amino acids.

The chain couples TRBV5-1 to TRBJ2-1; unclear D gene. The DNA matches TRBJ2-7 better at its end, which makes the J call doubtful. Looked up from germline, CDR1 is SGHRS and CDR2 is YFSETQ. This CDR3 is built from 14 residues. CDR3 residues: CASKEDSSYNEQYF. CDR3 bases: TGCGCCAGTAAAGAGGATAGCTCCTACAATGAGCAGTACTTC.

V is TRBV20-1 and J is TRBJ2-3; 14 bases fit TRBD2. The length of the CDR3 is 14 residues. V trimming: 6 bases; J trimming: 5 bases; junction bases outside the gene matches: 4. The V gene's germline CDR1 is DFQATT and CDR2 SNEGSKA (reference sequence). The CDR3 DNA sequence: TGCAGTGCCCACGGGACTAGCGGGAGAGATACGCAGTATTTT. Amino acids: CSAHGTSGRDTQYF.

The rearrangement uses TRBV10-2 and TRBJ2-2; the D is unclear. Germline CDR1 reads WSHSY; CDR2 reads SAAADI. V was trimmed by 9 bases and J by 6 bases, leaving 20 bases between them. The CDR3 has 15 residues. The CDR3 sequence: CASSMVQNFPGELFF. CDR3 nucleotides: TGCGCCAGTAGTATGGTGCAAAATTTCCCCGGGGAGCTGTTTTTT.

This clonotype showed up just a few times. The V and J genes are TRBV27 and TRBJ2-1; D unclear. Germline V gives CDR1 MNHEY, CDR2 SMNVEV (reference sequence). V lost 5 bases and J 6 bases, leaving 11 bases between the germline ends. The CDR3 loop spans 13 amino acids. The CDR3 region is CASSDGGSNEQFF. For the CDR3, the DNA is TGTGCCAGCAGTGATGGCGGAAGCAATGAGCAGTTCTTC.

This sequence joins TRBV29-1 and TRBJ1-1; a weak D match, TRBD1 (5 bases). Trimming left V 3 bases short and J 5 bases short, with 16 bases between. CDR3 length: 14 residues. Looked up from germline, CDR1 is SQVTM and CDR2 is ANQGSEA. The CDR3 is CSVESRGVRTEAFF. CDR3 DNA: TGCAGCGTTGAGTCCAGAGGGGTGAGGACTGAAGCTTTCTTT.

The chain employs TRBV20-1 and TRBJ2-7; a weak D match, TRBD1 (6 bases). The CDR3 is 14 residues long. Trimming removed 3 bases from V and 2 bases from J, with 14 bases in between. From germline, CDR1 is DFQATT and CDR2 SNEGSKA (reference sequence). The CDR3 DNA sequence: TGCAGTGCTAGGCACAGGGACAAAACCTACGAGCAGTACTTC. It yields the protein CSARHRDKTYEQYF.

This clonotype was seen more than once but under ten times. The chain links TRBV9 to TRBJ2-3, with D unclear. The V end was cut by 7 bases, the J end by 3 bases, with 12 bases between. Germline assignment: CDR1 SGDLS and CDR2 YYNGEE. The CDR3 is 13 amino acids. The CDR3 DNA follows: TGTGCCAGCTCCGCCGCTGGGACAGATACGCAGTATTTT. Amino acid sequence: CASSAAGTDTQYF.

The chain carries TRBV5-1 and TRBJ1-1; 8 nucleotides match TRBD1. The CDR3 extends over 16 amino acids. Germline lookup yields CDR1 SGHRS and CDR2 YFSETQ. V trimming: 0 bases; J trimming: 1 base; junction bases outside the gene matches: 5. The CDR3 coding sequence is TGCGCCAGCAGCTTGGCCTGGGACAGGACGAACACTGAAGCTTTCTTT. Translating gives CASSLAWDRTNTEAFF.

This sequence joins TRBV20-1 and TRBJ2-7; 9 bases map to TRBD1. The germline V gene encodes CDR1 DFQATT and CDR2 SNEGSKA (reference sequence). The CDR3 has 15 residues. V dropped 5 bases and J dropped 1; count of bases not matched to a gene: 9. CDR3 bases: TGCAGTGCTCCCCCGGGACAGGGTTTATCCTACGAGCAGTACTTC. Protein sequence: CSAPPGQGLSYEQYF.

This clonotype came up a few times. The chain links TRBV10-3 to TRBJ2-7, with no clear D. Trimming left V 4 bases short and J 2 bases short, with 9 bases between. This CDR3 spans 13 amino acids. Germline CDR1 ENHRY, CDR2 SYGVKD. Here the CDR3 DNA reads TGTGCCATCAGTGTGGACCCGCCCTACGAGCAGTACTTC. It codes for CAISVDPPYEQYF.

This clonotype came up a few times. The chain joins TRBV5-1 to TRBJ2-5; possible D gene TRBD1, 6 bases. The better agreement between TRBJ2-7 and the DNA end casts doubt on the J call. This CDR3 has 13 amino acids. The germline V gene encodes CDR1 SGHRS and CDR2 YFSETQ. The CDR3 DNA follows: TGCGCCAGCAGCCACCAGGACAGTTACGAGCAGTACTTC. This gives the protein CASSHQDSYEQYF.

The chain combines TRBV7-9 with TRBJ2-7, with D possibly TRBD1 on 6 matching bases. Between the trimmed V and J ends, which lost 4 bases and 5 bases, there was a span of 15 bases. CDR1 and CDR2 (germline): SEHNR, FQNEAQ (reference sequence). The CDR3 covers 14 residues. CDR3 sequence: CASSWGQAGNEQYF. CDR3 DNA sequence: TGTGCCAGCAGCTGGGGGCAGGCAGGTAACGAGCAGTACTTC.

V usage is TRBV6-2 or TRBV6-3 and J usage is TRBJ2-3, with D perhaps TRBD1 (6 bases). The germline V and J ends were trimmed by 4 bases and 8 bases, with 13 bases remaining between them. This CDR3 is 13 amino acids long. Germline V lookup: CDR1 MNHEY, CDR2 SVGEGT. The CDR3 region has the DNA TGTGCCAGCAGTTCCACAGGGTTGGGTACGCAGTATTTT. It is translated as CASSSTGLGTQYF.